This is a list of T cell receptor beta chains from one sample in a study of cytotoxic CD8 clonotypes in ibrutinib-treated CLL. The protocol was immunoSEQ multiplex PCR, while the TCRdb copy is restricted to in-frame clones and leaves out a portion. The sample holds fewer than 150,000 clones, approximately 81% seen once. The material sequenced was PBMCs, taken after 24 months of ibrutinib treatment. Receptors originate from a human donor with chronic lymphocytic leukemia. The CDR3 runs from the conserved cysteine through the conserved F or W. D genes are given only for firm matches.

TRBV7-2,TRBD1,15,TRBJ1-2,CASSPSGTGSLGYTF,TGTGCCAGCAGCCCCTCCGGGACAGGGTCTCTCGGCTACACCTTC
TRBV29-1,-,14,TRBJ2-2,CSVTGATDTGELFF,TGCAGCGTCACGGGGGCTACAGACACCGGGGAGCTGTTTTTT
TRBV2,-,13,TRBJ1-2,CASREGWVYGYTF,TGTGCCAGCCGCGAGGGGTGGGTCTATGGCTACACCTTC
TRBV6-5,-,10,TRBJ2-1,CASAGLEQFF,TGTGCCAGCGCTGGACTAGAGCAGTTCTTC
TRBV4-3,-,15,TRBJ1-2,CASSQDLQRNYGYTF,TGCGCCAGCAGCCAAGATCTTCAACGGAACTATGGCTACACCTTC
TRBV27,TRBD2,18,TRBJ2-3,CASSLMGLAGGKTDTQYF,TGTGCCAGCAGTTTAATGGGACTAGCGGGGGGAAAGACAGATACGCAGTATTTT
TRBV18,-,14,TRBJ2-7,CASSPRKGPYEQYF,TGTGCCAGCTCACCACGGAAGGGTCCATACGAGCAGTACTTC
TRBV15,TRBD1,15,TRBJ1-1,CATSRAGTANTEAFF,TGTGCCACCAGCAGAGCGGGGACAGCCAACACTGAAGCTTTCTTT
TRBV7-2,-,16,TRBJ2-7,CASSYGRSAASYEQYF,TGTGCCAGCAGCTACGGTCGGTCGGCAGCGAGCTACGAGCAGTACTTC
TRBV4-2,TRBD1,16,TRBJ1-1,CASSQGRATGGTEAFF,TGTGCCAGCAGCCAAGGGAGAGCTACAGGGGGAACTGAAGCTTTCTTT
TRBV25-1,-,14,TRBJ2-5,CASSGGTFQETQYF,TGTGCCAGCAGTGGCGGGACTTTCCAAGAGACCCAGTACTTC
TRBV10-2,-,14,TRBJ1-5,CASSEGGVLGPQHF,TGCGCCAGCAGTGAGGGGGGGGTTTTAGGGCCCCAGCATTTT
TRBV9,-,15,TRBJ1-3,CASSAVTGKGNTIYF,TGTGCCAGCAGCGCGGTGACGGGGAAAGGAAACACCATATATTTT
TRBV7-2,-,15,TRBJ2-2,CASSLGRGNTGELFF,TGTGCCAGCAGCTTAGGCAGGGGAAACACCGGGGAGCTGTTTTTT
TRBV11-3,-,13,TRBJ1-3,CASSPTSGATIYF,TGTGCCAGCAGCCCAACTTCAGGGGCCACCATATATTTT
TRBV9,TRBD1,15,TRBJ2-2,CASSVGTGSWEELFF,TGTGCCAGCAGCGTCGGGACAGGGTCGTGGGAGGAGCTGTTTTTT
TRBV27,-,16,TRBJ2-7,CASSIIRGATAYEQYF,TGTGCCAGCAGTATCATCCGCGGGGCCACAGCCTACGAGCAGTACTTC